This paragraph reports one T cell receptor (beta chain). Its antigen is not identified. This sample was taken from a study of identical twins. The study's findings and limits: While abundant cord blood beta clonotypes carried fewer insertions, memory repertoires showed no such pattern. Some out-of-frame alpha sequences were shared by twins, and these showed excess low generation probability. Findings depended on cross-sectional statistics rather than tracking the same donors.

TCRdb itself ran the 5' RACE reads through MiXCR, one entry per CDR3 protein. Here the sample spans around 500,000 distinct CDR3 sequences, 14% being singletons. Trimming shortened V by 7 bases and J by 3 bases, and 9 bases separated the two germline ends. The CDR3 runs 12 residues. Germline V gene lookup returns CDR1 DFQATT and CDR2 SNEGSKA (reference sequence). The sample was also linked to a second study, of yellow fever vaccine responses in identical twins.

The clonotype originates from a woman aged 18-30 years in good health. The sequenced sample was CD4+ T cells sorted from blood. This chain uses TRBV20-1 with TRBJ2-2; TRBD2 might be the D (5 bases). CDR3 loop: CSVPGDTGELFF. The CDR3 nucleotides are TGCAGTGTCCCCGGGGACACCGGGGAGCTGTTTTTT.